This TCR beta chain came from a study of response to subunit inactivated influenza vaccine. Broader study findings: Authors suggested that a seasonal influenza vaccination recruits few new T cells each time.

CDR1 and CDR2 (germline): SNHLY, FYNNEI. The V gene end was trimmed by 3 bases and the J gene end by 9 bases; junction bases not matched to a gene: 6. CDR3 length: 14 residues. Using its own MiXCR run on the RT-PCR reads, TCRdb lists one record per CDR3 protein. In the table there are about 500,000 distinct CDR3 sequences, over 10% of which are singletons. This clonotype was counted only a few times. No antigen is known for it. The sequencing used PBMCs from blood, collected more than 35 days after vaccination. The chain employs TRBV2 and TRBJ2-1; 9 positions match TRBD2. The clonotype was recovered from a man aged 45-60 years who received an inactivated influenza vaccine. The CDR3 DNA follows: TGTGCCAGCAGTGAGGGTAGCGGGAGTGGTGAGCAGTTCTTC. Translated, it gives CASSEGSGSGEQFF. Using reference TRBV2 and TRBJ2-1 for the parts outside the CDR3, the full variable domain is EPEVTQTPSHQVTQMGQEVILRCVPISNHLYFYWYRQILGQKVEFLVSFYNNEISEKSEIFDDQFSVERPDGSNFTLKIRSTKLEDSAMYFCASSEGSGSGEQFFGPGTRLTVL.